Following are 12 T cell receptor beta chains from one sample sequenced in a study of T cell responses to AZD1222 COVID-19 vaccine. Profiled with immunoSEQ multiplex PCR; TCRdb holds only in-frame clones, not every one. The table shows 200,000 or so clones, with more than 75% occurring only once. This specimen consisted of peripheral blood, obtained on day 0 of AZD1222 vaccination. These receptors originate from an adult in good health.

The chain recombines TRBV12-3 or TRBV12-4 with TRBJ1-1; D remains ambiguous. The CDR3 covers 13 residues. With 6 bases removed from V and 0 bases from J, the gap between germline ends came to 8 bases. CDR3 DNA: TGTGCCAGCAGCTTTGGATTGAACACTGAAGCTTTCTTT. Its translation: CASSFGLNTEAFF.

The chain recombines TRBV5-4 with TRBJ2-1; TRBD1 matches 10 bases. Germline V CDR1 and CDR2: SGHNT, YYREEE (reference sequence). V was pared by 3 bases and J by 0 bases, with 6 bases of the junction left unmatched. The CDR3 has 17 residues. CDR3 in amino acids: CASSSRQGASSYNEQFF. DNA of the CDR3: TGTGCCAGCAGCTCCCGACAGGGGGCGAGCTCCTACAATGAGCAGTTCTTC. Full variable domain (missing parts from reference TRBV5-4 and TRBJ2-1): ETGVTQSPTHLIKTRGQQVTLRCSSQSGHNTVSWYQQALGQGPQFIFQYYREEENGRGNFPPRFSGLQFPNYSSELNVNALELDDSALYLCASSSRQGASSYNEQFFGPGTRLTVL.

The genes are TRBV5-1 and TRBJ2-2; 11 bases fit TRBD2. This CDR3 has 17 residues. The germline V gene has CDR1 SGHRS and CDR2 YFSETQ. V shed 2 bases, J shed 2 bases, and the junction held 5 bases outside the gene matches. The CDR3 loop reads CASSLLAGEGNTGELFF. DNA for the CDR3: TGCGCCAGCAGCTTACTAGCGGGAGAGGGAAACACCGGGGAGCTGTTTTTT.

This chain joins TRBV3-1 (or the pseudogene TRBV3-2) and TRBJ2-1, with a tentative D call TRBD2 (6 bases). The length of the CDR3 is 15 residues. Germline CDR1 and CDR2: LGHDT and YNNKEL (reference sequence). V lost 4 bases to trimming and J lost 0 bases, with 10 bases between them. CDR3 DNA: TGTGCCAGCAGCCGGGCTAGCGACTCCTACAATGAGCAGTTCTTC. Translated: CASSRASDSYNEQFF.

The J gene is TRBJ2-1, the V gene TRBV20-1; D remains unclear. V dropped 3 bases and J dropped 6 bases, with 12 bases sitting between them. CDR1 is DFQATT, CDR2 SNEGSKA, per germline (reference sequence). The CDR3 runs 13 residues. The CDR3 here is CSASWVSGNEQFF. In DNA, the CDR3 is TGCAGTGCTAGTTGGGTCTCAGGCAATGAGCAGTTCTTC.

V usage is TRBV28 and J usage is TRBJ2-7; no firm D call. The germline CDR1 and CDR2 sequences are MDHEN and SYDVKM. The V end was cut by 3 bases, the J end by 0 bases, with 9 bases between. The CDR3 totals 14 residues. The CDR3 spells CASSFGSHSYEQYF. In nucleotides, the CDR3 is TGTGCCAGCAGTTTCGGCAGCCACTCCTACGAGCAGTACTTC.

CDR3 amino acids: CASSFRRRGTSGEYIEQFF. As DNA, the CDR3 is TGTGCCAGCAGCTTTCGCCGTAGGGGGACTAGTGGGGAGTATATTGAGCAGTTCTTC. The chain joins TRBV11-2 to TRBJ2-1, with TRBD2 identical over 8 bases. V lost 3 bases and J lost 9; bases outside the gene matches: 22. Germline values: CDR1 SGHAT, CDR2 FQNNGV. CDR3 length: 19 residues.

V gene TRBV28 combines with J gene TRBJ1-1, with TRBD1 as a possible D gene (5 bases). Trimming cost V 6 bases and J 6 bases, with 14 bases left between them. This CDR3 comprises 13 residues. Germline CDR1 MDHEN, CDR2 SYDVKM. The CDR3 DNA reads as TGTGCCAGCAGCCCCGGGGGGGGGTCTGAAGCTTTCTTT. The encoded protein is CASSPGGGSEAFF.

The V and J genes are TRBV5-1 and TRBJ2-7, with 7 bases matching TRBD1. CDR1 and CDR2 (germline): SGHRS, YFSETQ. With 1 base clipped from V and 0 bases from J, the junction kept 10 bases outside the gene matches. The CDR3 loop spans 17 amino acids. The CDR3 reads CASSLSIPGQLSYEQYF. CDR3 coding DNA: TGCGCCAGCAGCTTGTCTATCCCGGGACAGCTCTCCTACGAGCAGTACTTC.

V gene TRBV19 combines with J gene TRBJ1-3, with TRBD1 as a possible D gene (5 bases). The germline gives CDR1 LNHDA, CDR2 SQIVND (reference sequence). V shed 10 bases and J shed 0 bases, with 13 bases lying between them. The CDR3 sequence is 14 residues long. CDR3 DNA sequence: TGTGCCACCACGACAGCTTACTCTGGAAACACCATATATTTT. This sequence encodes CATTTAYSGNTIYF.

The chain couples TRBV19 to TRBJ2-7; 12 positions agree with TRBD1. The CDR3 spans 14 residues. CDR1 is LNHDA and CDR2 is SQIVND in the germline V gene (reference sequence). V was clipped by 6 bases and J by 4 bases; unmatched bases: 4. The CDR3 sequence is CASSQGQGAYEQYF. The DNA for the CDR3 is TGTGCCAGTAGCCAGGGACAGGGGGCTTACGAGCAGTACTTC.

The V gene is TRBV7-2, the J gene TRBJ2-3, with D hard to call. Per germline, CDR1 SGHTA and CDR2 FQGNSA. This CDR3 region has 15 residues. The V end lost 4 bases, the J end lost 6 bases, and 17 bases lay between the germline ends. The CDR3 coding sequence is TGTGCCAGCAGCTCGCCCGACTTGGCACGGGATACGCAGTATTTT. Translating it yields CASSSPDLARDTQYF. Filled out from reference TRBV7-2 and TRBJ2-3, the complete variable domain reads GAGVSQSPSNKVTEKGKDVELRCDPISGHTALYWYRQSLGQGLEFLIYFQGNSAPDKSGLPSDRFSAERTGGSVSTLTIQRTQQEDSAVYLCASSSPDLARDTQYFGPGTRLTVL.